This T cell receptor (beta chain) is drawn from a study of CD8+CD57+ T cells in acquired aplastic anemia. Whole-study results and caveats: Patients had approximately 29 CD8+ CDR3 sequences in common with controls (the shared set).

This clonotype came up many times. Antigen specificity is unknown. Profiling of TCR beta VDJ combinations and CDR3 sequences used genomic DNA as template. Each CDR3 protein gets one entry after TCRdb re-called the reads with MiXCR. The sample holds just over 150,000 distinct CDR3 sequences, roughly 50% seen once. By flow cytometry, patients selected for sequencing had shown an expansion of CD8+CD57+ cells. Patients were treatment-naive when blood was sampled. The V gene lost 7 bases and the J gene lost 4 bases, with 19 bases spanning the gap. The CDR3 runs 15 residues. The germline gives CDR1 MNHNS, CDR2 SASEGT.

The chain uses TRBV6-1 and TRBJ1-2; weak D call: TRBD1 (5 bases). This TCR came from a human donor with aplastic anemia. The sample was sorted CD4+, CD8+, or CD8+CD57+ T cells (not recorded which) from PBMCs. CDR3 sequence: CASTDSSGGTYGYTF. The DNA of the CDR3 is TGTGCCAGCACAGACAGCTCCGGGGGTACCTATGGCTACACCTTC.